These 29 T cell receptor beta chains came from one sample sequenced in a study of T cell responses to AZD1222 COVID-19 vaccine. The repertoire was sequenced with immunoSEQ multiplex PCR; TCRdb's copy has only in-frame clones and lacks some. Seen here are roughly 100,000 clones, roughly nine tenths observed once, and the top ten hold approximately 3.7%. Specimen: peripheral blood, collected on day 0 of AZD1222 vaccination. The receptors come from an adult in good health.

This clone is a singleton in its sample. The rearrangement links TRBV9 to TRBJ2-1, with 12 bases matching TRBD1. In germline, CDR1 is SGDLS, CDR2 YYNGEE. V was pared by 0 bases and J by 8 bases, with 6 bases of the junction left unmatched. This CDR3 is 16 amino acids long. The CDR3 reads CASSVVGQGAVDEQFF. CDR3 DNA: TGTGCCAGCAGCGTAGTGGGACAGGGGGCGGTGGATGAGCAGTTCTTC.

The J gene is TRBJ2-5, the V gene TRBV9; 11 bases are a match to TRBD2. The germline V gene encodes CDR1 SGDLS and CDR2 YYNGEE. The CDR3 loop spans 14 amino acids. The ends lost 4 bases at V and 7 bases at J; junction bases unmatched: 6. CDR3: CASSLLAGEATQYF. The CDR3 coding sequence is TGTGCCAGCAGCTTACTAGCGGGGGAGGCGACCCAGTACTTC.

CDR3 amino acids: CASSLSPGGYGYTF. The CDR3, as DNA: TGTGCCAGCAGTTTATCGCCAGGGGGCTATGGCTACACCTTC. This chain uses TRBV27 with TRBJ1-2; 7 nucleotides match TRBD1. This CDR3 spans 14 amino acids. J was trimmed by 4 bases and V by 0 bases; bases with no gene match: 2. Germline lookup yields CDR1 MNHEY and CDR2 SMNVEV (reference sequence).

As concerns this clone: One junction end disagrees with the germline gene, perhaps due to a read error. The J gene is TRBJ2-3, the V gene TRBV7-7, with 14 bases that match TRBD2. This CDR3 is built from 16 residues. The germline CDR1 and CDR2 sequences are SSHAT and FNYEAQ (reference sequence). The CDR3 DNA follows: TGTGCTAGCAGCCTCGGACTAGCGGGGGGAGTCGATACGCAGTATTTT. It encodes CASSLGLAGGVDTQYF.

This chain uses TRBV10-1 with TRBJ1-1; tentatively, D is TRBD1 (5 bases). V was pared by 4 bases and J by 1 base, with 7 bases between. The CDR3 totals 13 residues. The germline V gene encodes CDR1 WNHNN and CDR2 SYGVQD (reference sequence). Here the CDR3 reads CASSGQPNTEAFF. The DNA of the CDR3 is TGCGCCAGCAGTGGACAGCCGAACACTGAAGCTTTCTTT.

The genes are TRBV18 and TRBJ1-2; the D is unclear. Trimming shortened V by 2 bases and J by 9 bases, and 13 bases separated the two germline ends. CDR3 length equals 13 residues. Germline CDR1 is KGHSH and CDR2 is LQKENI. Written as DNA, the CDR3 is TGTGCCAGCTCACCAGGACCTTCTTCTAGCTACACCTTC. Residues: CASSPGPSSSYTF.

The gene calls are TRBV27 and TRBJ2-2; 7 nucleotides agree with TRBD1. Trimming at V came to 7 bases and at J to 1 base, leaving 9 bases not matched to a gene. Per the germline V gene, CDR1 is MNHEY and CDR2 is SMNVEV (reference sequence). The CDR3 consists of 16 residues. CDR3 bases: TGTGCCAGCACCCCAATCGACAGGGTGAACACCGGGGAGCTGTTTTTT. Its translation is CASTPIDRVNTGELFF.

This clone was observed once. The chain combines TRBV6-5 with TRBJ1-4; D gene unclear. V was pared by 6 bases and J by 0 bases, with 11 bases between. Germline V gene sequence: CDR1 MNHEY, CDR2 SVGAGI. The CDR3 is 15 residues long. CDR3: CASRDGLATNEKLFF. The CDR3 DNA reads as TGTGCCAGCAGAGATGGCCTTGCAACTAATGAAAAACTGTTTTTT.

The chain joins TRBV5-1 to TRBJ1-5; D uncertain. The CDR3 has 13 residues. V was shortened by 4 bases and J by 2 bases, with 7 bases between the two germline ends. Germline V gene lookup returns CDR1 SGHRS and CDR2 YFSETQ. The CDR3: CASSADGNQPQHF. The CDR3 DNA follows: TGCGCCAGCAGCGCGGATGGCAATCAGCCCCAGCATTTT.

The chain's CDR3 is CASSERSVTDTQYF. The CDR3 DNA follows: TGCGCCAGCAGTGAGAGGTCAGTCACAGATACGCAGTATTTT. The chain joins TRBV10-1 to TRBJ2-3; D ambiguous. V was cut by 2 bases and J by 2 bases, with 8 bases left in between. The CDR3 consists of 14 residues. Per the germline V gene, CDR1 is WNHNN and CDR2 is SYGVQD (reference sequence).

The chain uses TRBV7-2 and TRBJ1-4; possible D gene TRBD1, 5 bases. The CDR3 is 17 amino acids. The germline CDR1 and CDR2 sequences are SGHTA and FQGNSA. Trimming removed 0 bases at V and 4 bases at J, with 15 bases between. CDR3 DNA: TGTGCCAGCAGCTTAGCCGGGGGGTGGGCATTTAATGAAAAACTGTTTTTT. Its protein is CASSLAGGWAFNEKLFF.

The chain carries TRBV5-6 and TRBJ1-4; D is undetermined. With 1 base removed from V and 0 bases from J, the gap between germline ends came to 4 bases. In germline, CDR1 is SGHDT, CDR2 YYEEEE. This CDR3 region has 14 residues. The CDR3 loop reads CASSLIATNEKLFF. CDR3 DNA: TGTGCCAGCAGCTTGATAGCAACTAATGAAAAACTGTTTTTT.

V gene TRBV11-1 combines with J gene TRBJ2-7; no reliable D call. This CDR3 region has 14 residues. Trimming removed 5 bases from V and 4 bases from J, with 15 bases in between. Germline values: CDR1 SGHAT, CDR2 FQDESV (reference sequence). The chain's CDR3 is CASSPTRWGYEQYF. CDR3 in DNA: TGTGCCAGCAGCCCTACTCGGTGGGGTTACGAGCAGTACTTC.

The chain couples TRBV15 to TRBJ2-1; 9 bases align to TRBD1. The CDR3 length is 15 residues. Trimming took 3 bases from V and 2 from J; bases not matched to a gene: 2. Germline V lookup: CDR1 LNHNV, CDR2 YYDKDF (reference sequence). The DNA for the CDR3 is TGTGCCACCAGCAGCCGGGACAGGGCCTACAATGAGCAGTTCTTC. Translating gives CATSSRDRAYNEQFF.

V usage is TRBV7-8 and J usage is TRBJ1-5; D is possibly TRBD1 (5 bases). Trimming took off 3 bases at V and 2 bases at J, with 11 bases between the two ends. Germline CDR1 and CDR2: SGHVS and FQNEAQ. CDR3 length: 15 amino acids. The CDR3 DNA reads as TGTGCCAGCAGCTTCTTAGGGGTGGGCAATCAGCCCCAGCATTTT. Translated: CASSFLGVGNQPQHF. The full variable domain, in which reference TRBV7-8 and TRBJ1-5 provide the parts outside the CDR3, is GAGVSQSPRYKVAKRGQDVALRCDPISGHVSLFWYQQALGQGPEFLTYFQNEAQLDKSGLPSDRFFAERPEGSVSTLKIQRTQQEDSAVYLCASSFLGVGNQPQHFGDGTRLSIL.

In its sample, this clone was seen once. The chain couples TRBV18 to TRBJ1-2; D is undetermined. The germline V and J ends were trimmed by 4 bases and 4 bases, with 19 bases remaining between them. The CDR3 totals 16 residues. Germline CDR1 KGHSH, CDR2 LQKENI. This chain's CDR3 is CASSQSRSVGGYGYTF. The CDR3 DNA reads TGTGCCAGCTCACAAAGCCGATCCGTGGGTGGCTATGGCTACACCTTC.

The chain combines TRBV18 with TRBJ1-1; maybe TRBD1 (5 bases). In germline, CDR1 is KGHSH, CDR2 LQKENI. Trimming removed 5 bases at V and 0 bases at J, with 10 bases between. This CDR3 has 14 amino acids. The CDR3 DNA follows: TGTGCCAGCTCAAGGGGCACCTTGAACACTGAAGCTTTCTTT. Amino acid sequence: CASSRGTLNTEAFF.

This chain joins TRBV7-3 and TRBJ2-1, with 9 nucleotides matching TRBD2. The CDR3 sequence is 19 residues long. V was clipped by 2 bases and J by 0 bases; unmatched bases: 11. Per germline, CDR1 SGHTA and CDR2 FQGTGA. The DNA of the CDR3 is TGTGCCAGCAGCTTACTCCCGGGACTAGCCCCGAGCTCCTACAATGAGCAGTTCTTC. Translation: CASSLLPGLAPSSYNEQFF.

The chain links TRBV13 to TRBJ2-7, with a weak D call TRBD1 (5 bases). Germline lookup yields CDR1 PRHDT and CDR2 FYEKMQ (reference sequence). The CDR3 is 12 residues long. Deletions cut 5 bases from V and 4 bases from J, with 9 bases between. CDR3 in amino acids: CASSPQGYEQYF. DNA for the CDR3: TGTGCCAGCAGCCCTCAGGGTTACGAGCAGTACTTC.

The gene calls are TRBV18 and TRBJ1-2; unclear D gene. This CDR3 has 15 amino acids. CDR1 is KGHSH, CDR2 LQKENI, per germline. The germline V and J ends were trimmed by 3 bases and 0 bases, with 11 bases remaining between them. The CDR3 coding sequence is TGTGCCAGCTCACCTGTTAGCCAGACTAACTATGGCTACACCTTC. This gives the protein CASSPVSQTNYGYTF.

The V gene is TRBV5-6, the J gene TRBJ1-5, with D perhaps TRBD1 (6 bases). V was cut by 3 bases and J by 1 base, with 14 bases left in between. The CDR3 extends over 16 amino acids. Per the germline V gene, CDR1 is SGHDT and CDR2 is YYEEEE. For the CDR3, the DNA is TGTGCCAGCAGCTCCTACCCCACAGGGAGCAATCAGCCCCAGCATTTT. As protein: CASSSYPTGSNQPQHF.

This chain uses TRBV6-5 with TRBJ1-1; D is undetermined. CDR1 is MNHEY and CDR2 is SVGAGI in the germline V gene. The CDR3 sequence is 14 residues long. V shed 10 bases and J shed 0 bases, with 15 bases lying between them. CDR3 coding DNA: TGTGCCACCACACAGCTCCCCATGAACACTGAAGCTTTCTTT. Translated, it gives CATTQLPMNTEAFF.

This clone came up once. The chain has TRBV6-5 and TRBJ2-3; perhaps TRBD2 as D (6 bases). CDR1 MNHEY and CDR2 SVGAGI come from the germline V gene. This CDR3 region has 15 residues. Trimming took off 4 bases at V and 1 base at J, with 12 bases between the two ends. The CDR3 DNA is TGTGCCAGCAGTTCCGGGACTTTAGGCACAGATACGCAGTATTTT. Its translation: CASSSGTLGTDTQYF.

CDR3 loop: CASSQQWGTEAFF. The CDR3, as DNA: TGTGCCAGCAGCCAACAGTGGGGGACTGAAGCTTTCTTT. This rearrangement joins TRBV12-3 or TRBV12-4 to TRBJ1-1; D is perhaps TRBD1 (5 bases). Trimming took off 6 bases at V and 5 bases at J, with 13 bases between the two ends. There are 13 residues in the CDR3.

The rearrangement links TRBV2 to TRBJ1-5; a weak D match, TRBD1 (6 bases). The CDR3 is 14 residues long. In germline, CDR1 is SNHLY, CDR2 FYNNEI. V shed 5 bases and J shed 6 bases, with 14 bases lying between them. The CDR3 nucleotides read TGTGCCAGCAGTCGACCAGGGGTGGGTCAGCCCCAGCATTTT. Translation: CASSRPGVGQPQHF.

The chain recombines TRBV9 with TRBJ2-1; D uncertain. Germline loops: CDR1 SGDLS, CDR2 YYNGEE. The CDR3 is made up of 11 amino acids. V lost 0 bases, J lost 9 bases, and 4 bases lay in between. The CDR3 region is CASSVGFEQFF. In DNA form, the CDR3 reads TGTGCCAGCAGCGTAGGGTTTGAGCAGTTCTTC.

This clone was seen just once. The CDR3 coding sequence is TGTGCCAGCAGCCAAGAACCTTGGAGCAAAAACATTCAGTACTTC. Translation: CASSQEPWSKNIQYF. V and J are TRBV3-1 (or the pseudogene TRBV3-2) and TRBJ2-4; D uncertain. The CDR3 consists of 15 residues. Germline values: CDR1 LGHDT, CDR2 YNNKEL (reference sequence). V lost 0 bases, J lost 3 bases, and 9 bases lay in between.

The genes are TRBV5-6 and TRBJ1-4, with TRBD1 matching 10 bases. Looked up from germline, CDR1 is SGHDT and CDR2 is YYEEEE. Germline trimming cut 4 bases from V and 4 bases from J; bases unmatched to any gene: 13. This CDR3 is built from 18 residues. In DNA, the CDR3 is TGTGCCAGCAGCGCGACAGGGGGCCCACGGGGAAATAATGAAAAACTGTTTTTT. Protein product: CASSATGGPRGNNEKLFF.

The rearrangement links TRBV30 to TRBJ1-2; a possible D gene is TRBD1 (6 bases). Germline V lookup: CDR1 GTSNPN, CDR2 SVGIG (reference sequence). This CDR3 has 15 amino acids. Deletions cut 2 bases from V and 7 bases from J, with 20 bases between. This CDR3 is CAWSIWPGTGAGYTF. DNA for the CDR3: TGTGCCTGGAGTATCTGGCCCGGGACGGGGGCTGGCTACACCTTC. Drawing the rest from reference TRBV30 and TRBJ1-2, the complete variable domain is SQTIHQWPATLVQPVGSPLSLECTVEGTSNPNLYWYRQAAGRGLQLLFYSVGIGQISSEVPQNLSASRPQDRQFILSSKKLLLSDSGFYLCAWSIWPGTGAGYTFGSGTRLTVV.